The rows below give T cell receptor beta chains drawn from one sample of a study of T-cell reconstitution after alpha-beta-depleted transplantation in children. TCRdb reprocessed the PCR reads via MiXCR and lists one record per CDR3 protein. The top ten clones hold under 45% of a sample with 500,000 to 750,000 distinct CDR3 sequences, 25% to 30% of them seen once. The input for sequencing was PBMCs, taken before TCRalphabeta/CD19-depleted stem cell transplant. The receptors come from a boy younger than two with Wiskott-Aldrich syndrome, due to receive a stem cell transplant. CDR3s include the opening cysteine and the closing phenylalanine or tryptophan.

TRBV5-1 CASSLIPSVVTSGALNEQYF
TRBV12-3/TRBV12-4 CASTFTGGHEQYF
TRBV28 CASSLVGGSDTQYF
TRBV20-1 CSAGQGVGNSPLHF
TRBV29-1 CSVGSGKNEKLFF
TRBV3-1 CASSQGSAWTGIYGYTF
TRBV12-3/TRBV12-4 CASTRTGRNQPQHF
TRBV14 CASSQVRDNEQFF
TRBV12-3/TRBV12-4 CASSLWGRSPTDTQYF
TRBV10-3 CAISGRAGNYEQYF
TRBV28 CASSIGTRGPYNEQFF
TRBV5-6 CASSLTGGASYEQYF
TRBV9 CASSVGVGNEHFF
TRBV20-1 CSAVLEETQYF
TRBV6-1 CASSSLAGGTLLTQFF
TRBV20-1 CSARLIQQEQFF
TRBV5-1 CASSLVGSRMNTEAFF
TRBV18 CASSPGGSNQPQHF
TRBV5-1 CASSLDIFSGANVLTF
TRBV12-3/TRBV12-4 CASRLGGTLNTEAFF
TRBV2 CASLRDILTGELFF
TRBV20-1 CSALPGTAFIQYF
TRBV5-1 CASSIRTGQDTQYF
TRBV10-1 CASSEISGSSYNEQFF
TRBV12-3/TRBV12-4 CASSLRQGRISEAFF
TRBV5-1 CASSLHGLAGYEQYF
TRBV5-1 CASSFLQGPINYGYTF
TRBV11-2 CASSKDFSSYNEQFF
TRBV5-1 CASSLVGHYEQYF
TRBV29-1 CSVAVGGSGEQFF
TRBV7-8 CASSQQGQNTGELFF
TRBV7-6 CASSLVRTSTETQYF
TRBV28 CASRRQTGELFF
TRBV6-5 CASSYSSGLAGETQYF
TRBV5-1 CASSFSPGPGEDEQFF
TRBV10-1 CASRGDKGLLCYEQYF
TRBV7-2 CASSRTFFEQFF
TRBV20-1 CSATGTSPYNEQFF
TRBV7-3 CASSLLAGDTQYF
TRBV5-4 CASSLVTGGGKNIQYF
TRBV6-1 CASMRAGGNEQYF
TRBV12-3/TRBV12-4 CASSLFRAEAFF
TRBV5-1 CASSLGWGARHNEQFF
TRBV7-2 CASRVTSGAYNEQFF
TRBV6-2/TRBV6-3 CASSYVDRKNQPQHF
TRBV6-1 CASSGGQEPPYEQYF
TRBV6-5 CASSYSSRKGTYEQYF
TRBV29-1 CSARLAGGPGADTQYF
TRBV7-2 CASSLFGKSSGNTIYF